A single sample is the source of the 25 T cell receptor beta chains below, sequenced in a study of vaccination effects on CD4 cells after COVID-19. Following 10 days of culture, CD4+ T cells were isolated. Subjects were given two BNT162b2 or mRNA-1273 vaccine doses. These TCRs are of unknown antigen specificity. This table comes from immunoSEQ multiplex PCR, and its TCRdb copy is limited to in-frame clones, with some not included. The repertoire holds more than 60,000 clones, with around 69% as singletons. Specimen: CD4+ T cells from PBMCs cultured without peptide, collected after COVID-19 vaccination. The receptors were gathered from a human donor who received a COVID-19 vaccine.

This clone was seen ten or more times. The chain employs TRBV29-1 and TRBJ1-2, with 7 bases that match TRBD1. The CDR3 is 18 amino acids. CDR1 and CDR2 from the germline V gene are SQVTM and ANQGSEA. The J segment lost 0 bases and the V segment lost 4 bases, leaving 17 bases of the junction unmatched. The DNA for the CDR3 is TGCAGCGTTGCTTTCTTGGACAGGAGCATCCCTACTAACTATGGCTACACCTTC. Protein sequence: CSVAFLDRSIPTNYGYTF. The variable domain in full, completed from reference TRBV29-1 and TRBJ1-2, reads SAVISQKPSRDICQRGTSLTIQCQVDSQVTMMFWYRQQPGQSLTLIATANQGSEATYESGFVIDKFPISRPNLTFSTLTVSNMSPEDSSIYLCSVAFLDRSIPTNYGYTFGSGTRLTVV.

The V call is TRBV12-5, the J call TRBJ2-5; 7 bases align to TRBD1. Trimming cost V 6 bases and J 3 bases; bases outside gene matches: 7. This CDR3 contains 14 residues. CDR1 and CDR2 (germline): LGHNT, FRNRAP. CDR3 protein: CASGSGTAKETQYF. In DNA, the CDR3 is TGTGCTAGTGGCTCCGGGACAGCGAAAGAGACCCAGTACTTC.

The chain combines TRBV28 with TRBJ2-3, with 8 bases aligning to TRBD1. Germline V gene data show CDR1 as MDHEN and CDR2 as SYDVKM. V trimming: 4 bases; J trimming: 3 bases; junction bases outside the gene matches: 6. The length of the CDR3 is 15 residues. DNA of the CDR3: TGTGCCAGCAGTTCCAGGGGGCGGTCTACAGATACGCAGTATTTT. Amino acids: CASSSRGRSTDTQYF. The full variable domain, rest sourced from reference TRBV28 and TRBJ2-3, is DVKVTQSSRYLVKRTGEKVFLECVQDMDHENMFWYRQDPGLGLRLIYFSYDVKMKEKGDIPEGYSVSREKKERFSLILESASTNQTSMYLCASSSRGRSTDTQYFGPGTRLTVL.

The rearrangement uses TRBV5-1 and TRBJ1-3; D may be TRBD1 (6 bases). The V and J ends lost 1 base and 2 bases respectively, with 10 bases between them. This CDR3 comprises 15 residues. Germline CDR1 and CDR2: SGHRS and YFSETQ. CDR3 sequence: CASSLMGATGNTIYF. In DNA form, the CDR3 reads TGCGCCAGCAGCTTGATGGGGGCCACTGGAAACACCATATATTTT.

The V and J genes are TRBV7-2 and TRBJ2-6, with a tentative D call TRBD1 (6 bases). V was pared by 3 bases and J by 0 bases, with 12 bases between. The CDR3 length is 17 residues. Germline values: CDR1 SGHTA, CDR2 FQGNSA. The CDR3 here is CASSFGTPHSGANVLTF. Here the CDR3 DNA reads TGTGCCAGCAGCTTTGGGACACCCCACTCTGGGGCCAACGTCCTGACTTTC.

V gene TRBV7-9 combines with J gene TRBJ1-2; 9 positions match TRBD1. The trim removed 8 bases at V and 7 bases at J, leaving 5 bases unmatched. The CDR3 is 12 amino acids. Per the germline V gene, CDR1 is SEHNR and CDR2 is FQNEAQ (reference sequence). CDR3 sequence reads: CASGDRGFGYTF. CDR3 DNA sequence: TGTGCCAGCGGCGACAGGGGGTTTGGCTACACCTTC.

V is TRBV5-5 and J is TRBJ2-1, with 9 bases lining up with TRBD2. The CDR3 runs to 15 residues. In germline, CDR1 is SGHKS, CDR2 YYEKEE (reference sequence). V trimming: 3 bases; J trimming: 8 bases; junction bases outside the gene matches: 9. The CDR3 DNA reads TGTGCCAGCAGCTCGACCGGGACTAGCACCCATGAGCAGTTCTTC. It yields the protein CASSSTGTSTHEQFF.

The chain couples TRBV3-1 (or the pseudogene TRBV3-2) to TRBJ1-2; D remains unclear. Germline CDR1 is LGHDT and CDR2 is YNNKEL (reference sequence). Trimming shortened V by 1 base and J by 0 bases, and 6 bases separated the two germline ends. The CDR3 extends over 14 amino acids. This chain's CDR3 is CASSQGVPNYGYTF. DNA for the CDR3: TGTGCCAGCAGCCAAGGGGTACCTAACTATGGCTACACCTTC.

The chain links TRBV18 to TRBJ2-5, with TRBD1 matching over 9 bases. The CDR3 runs 15 residues. Germline CDR1 KGHSH, CDR2 LQKENI. V trimming: 1 base; J trimming: 1 base; junction bases outside the gene matches: 1. The CDR3 protein is CASSPQQGAQETQYF. DNA for the CDR3: TGTGCCAGCTCACCACAACAGGGGGCCCAAGAGACCCAGTACTTC. Based on the CDR3 plus reference TRBV18 and TRBJ2-5, the full variable domain is NAGVMQNPRHLVRRRGQEARLRCSPMKGHSHVYWYRQLPEEGLKFMVYLQKENIIDESGMPKERFSAEFPKEGPSILRIQQVVRGDSAAYFCASSPQQGAQETQYFGPGTRLLVL.

This clone was observed a single time. This chain uses TRBV18 with TRBJ2-7, with 8 nucleotides matching TRBD1. The CDR3 has 15 amino acids. The germline V gene encodes CDR1 KGHSH and CDR2 LQKENI. V lost 4 bases and J lost 1; bases outside the gene matches: 6. In DNA, the CDR3 is TGTGCCAGCTCACTAGGACAGGGCCTTTCCTACGAGCAGTACGTC. Amino acids: CASSLGQGLSYEQYV.

This chain uses TRBV5-1 with TRBJ1-1; the D is unclear. Per the germline V gene, CDR1 is SGHRS and CDR2 is YFSETQ. The ends were cut back, 1 base at V and 1 base at J, with 5 bases in the middle. The CDR3 covers 13 residues. The CDR3 sequence: CASSLMGNTEAFF. CDR3 sequence (DNA): TGCGCCAGCAGCTTGATGGGGAACACTGAAGCTTTCTTT. Full variable domain (remainder filled in from reference TRBV5-1 and TRBJ1-1): KAGVTQTPRYLIKTRGQQVTLSCSPISGHRSVSWYQQTPGQGLQFLFEYFSETQRNKGNFPGRFSGRQFSNSRSEMNVSTLELGDSALYLCASSLMGNTEAFFGQGTRLTVV.

CDR3 in DNA: TGTGCCAGCGGCTCCGGGACAGCCAATATTAAACTGTTTTTT. This encodes CASGSGTANIKLFF. The chain couples TRBV28 to TRBJ1-4; 7 positions match TRBD1. V shed 8 bases, J shed 11 bases, and the junction held 14 bases outside the gene matches. The CDR3 runs 14 residues. The germline gives CDR1 MDHEN, CDR2 SYDVKM.

The rearrangement links TRBV7-8 to TRBJ1-6, with TRBD1 as a possible D gene (5 bases). Trimming left V 5 bases short and J 7 bases short, with 12 bases between. The CDR3 contains 14 residues. Germline loops: CDR1 SGHVS, CDR2 FQNEAQ. The CDR3 DNA reads as TGTGCCAGCAGCCCGGGGGGACGCAATTCACCCCTCCACTTT. Protein sequence: CASSPGGRNSPLHF. The full variable domain, completed using reference TRBV7-8 and TRBJ1-6, is GAGVSQSPRYKVAKRGQDVALRCDPISGHVSLFWYQQALGQGPEFLTYFQNEAQLDKSGLPSDRFFAERPEGSVSTLKIQRTQQEDSAVYLCASSPGGRNSPLHFGNGTRLTVT.

The chain carries TRBV2 and TRBJ1-3; the match to TRBD1 covers 7 bases. Germline assignment: CDR1 SNHLY and CDR2 FYNNEI. The CDR3 spans 15 residues. V lost 6 bases and J lost 2; bases outside the gene matches: 7. The CDR3 is CASRRDSEAGNTIYF. For the CDR3, the DNA is TGTGCCAGCAGGAGGGACAGTGAAGCTGGAAACACCATATATTTT.

This chain joins TRBV30 and TRBJ2-6; D unresolved. The CDR3 is made up of 15 amino acids. Trimming took 0 bases from V and 0 from J, leaving 6 bases between them. Germline V gene sequence: CDR1 GTSNPN, CDR2 SVGIG (reference sequence). The CDR3 nucleotides read TGTGCCTGGAGTGTCGGCCTCTCTGGGGCCAACGTCCTGACTTTC. This sequence encodes CAWSVGLSGANVLTF.

This clone occurred a few times. This sequence joins TRBV6-1 and TRBJ2-7; D possibly matches TRBD1 or TRBD2 (6 bases each). The CDR3 covers 15 residues. The V end lost 2 bases, the J end lost 6 bases, and 17 bases lay between the germline ends. CDR1 is MNHNS and CDR2 is SASEGT in the germline V gene. CDR3 sequence (DNA): TGTGCCAGCAGTGAATGGGGGGCCGTCCCGGGCGAGCAGTACGTC. The encoded protein is CASSEWGAVPGEQYV.

This chain links TRBV27 with TRBJ2-3; no clear D gene. Trimming pared 6 bases from V and 3 bases from J, leaving 13 bases between. CDR1 is MNHEY, CDR2 SMNVEV, per germline (reference sequence). The CDR3 contains 14 residues. CDR3 residues: CASSRGIRTDTQYF. The CDR3 bases are TGTGCCAGCAGCCGAGGAATAAGGACAGATACGCAGTATTTT.

The V gene is TRBV5-1, the J gene TRBJ1-1, with D perhaps TRBD1 (6 bases). This CDR3 has 14 amino acids. Deletions cut 6 bases from V and 1 base from J, with 13 bases between. CDR1 is SGHRS and CDR2 is YFSETQ in the germline V gene. CDR3 loop: CASKGVVTNTEAFF. In nucleotides, the CDR3 is TGCGCCAGCAAGGGGGTTGTCACGAACACTGAAGCTTTCTTT. Filled out from reference TRBV5-1 and TRBJ1-1, the complete variable domain reads KAGVTQTPRYLIKTRGQQVTLSCSPISGHRSVSWYQQTPGQGLQFLFEYFSETQRNKGNFPGRFSGRQFSNSRSEMNVSTLELGDSALYLCASKGVVTNTEAFFGQGTRLTVV.

The J gene is TRBJ1-2, the V gene TRBV5-1, with D possibly TRBD1 on 5 matching bases. Germline lookup yields CDR1 SGHRS and CDR2 YFSETQ. V was clipped by 0 bases and J by 7 bases, with 16 bases between them. This CDR3 contains 15 residues. The CDR3 loop is CASSLGGGTGVGYTF. CDR3 DNA sequence: TGCGCCAGCAGCTTGGGCGGAGGGACGGGGGTTGGCTACACCTTC.

There are a few counts of this clone. This chain connects TRBV3-1 (or the pseudogene TRBV3-2) to TRBJ1-6; no clear D. The ends were cut back, 2 bases at V and 10 bases at J, with 12 bases in the middle. The CDR3 totals 14 residues. The germline CDR1 and CDR2 sequences are LGHDT and YNNKEL (reference sequence). As DNA, the CDR3 is TGTGCCAGCAGCCAAAGGGAAAAGCGGTCACCCCTCCACTTT. Translated, it gives CASSQREKRSPLHF.

The chain links TRBV5-1 to TRBJ1-5; D possibly corresponds to TRBD1 (5 bases). Germline assignment: CDR1 SGHRS and CDR2 YFSETQ. The CDR3 sequence is 13 residues long. Trimming removed 4 bases at V and 2 bases at J, with 7 bases between. The CDR3 loop is CASSEGGNQPQHF. In DNA, the CDR3 is TGCGCCAGCAGCGAAGGGGGCAATCAGCCCCAGCATTTT.

J is TRBJ2-7 and V is TRBV18; 7 nucleotides line up with TRBD1. The germline CDR1 and CDR2 sequences are KGHSH and LQKENI. The ends lost 5 bases at V and 2 bases at J; junction bases unmatched: 15. This CDR3 comprises 17 residues. The CDR3 bases are TGTGCCAGCTCATTCCGGGACAGCTCTTGGGCTACCTACGAGCAGTACGTC. Translating gives CASSFRDSSWATYEQYV.

In this sample, this clone turned up once. The chain employs TRBV7-2 and TRBJ1-3, with D perhaps TRBD1 (5 bases). There are 15 residues in the CDR3. Between the trimmed V and J ends, which lost 6 bases and 3 bases, there was a span of 15 bases. Germline-derived CDR1 and CDR2 are SGHTA and FQGNSA. CDR3 sequence reads: CASSPDSGSGNTIYF. The CDR3 DNA reads as TGTGCCAGCAGTCCCGACAGCGGGAGTGGAAACACCATATATTTT.

J is TRBJ1-3 and V is TRBV9; the D is unclear. The germline V gene encodes CDR1 SGDLS and CDR2 YYNGEE. This CDR3 contains 12 residues. The V end was cut by 4 bases, the J end by 15 bases, with 17 bases between. In DNA form, the CDR3 reads TGTGCCAGCAGCTCCCAATCAGAACCAGAATATTTT. Amino acids: CASSSQSEPEYF.

This clone has more than one count but fewer than ten. The V and J genes are TRBV3-1 (or the pseudogene TRBV3-2) and TRBJ1-5, with D maybe TRBD1 (6 bases). V lost 8 bases and J 5 bases, leaving 10 bases between the germline ends. Germline loops: CDR1 LGHDT, CDR2 YNNKEL (reference sequence). This CDR3 is built from 12 residues. In nucleotides, the CDR3 is TGTGCCAGCGGAACAGGGTATCAGCCCCAGCATTTT. This sequence encodes CASGTGYQPQHF.